This T cell receptor beta chain was found in a study of T cells in Graves' hyperthyroidism and ophthalmopathy. The CDR3 sequence is 16 residues long. J lost 4 bases, V lost 3 bases, and 9 bases had no gene match. Germline V gene sequence: CDR1 MNHEY, CDR2 SMNVEV (reference sequence). Study-level points and caveats: Blood also held most thyroid clonotypes expanded beyond 0.001.

In this sample, this clonotype turned up many times. Its specificity is not known. Amplified TCR beta CDR3 regions came from RNA transcripts. The TCR CDR3 was amplified in a first-round RT-PCR using the HTBI primer set. TCRdb re-derived calls from the multiplex PCR reads in MiXCR, one entry per CDR3 protein. The sample has about 560,000 distinct CDR3 sequences; 14% are singletons. In patients aged 18 to 65, hyperthyroidism was newly diagnosed, with duration under 2 months. PBMCs were collected from a roughly 10 ml volume of fresh peripheral blood. The gene calls are TRBV27 and TRBJ2-1; 7 nucleotides match TRBD1. This clonotype originated in a middle-aged woman with Graves' hyperthyroidism. The specimen was blood. The CDR3 sequence is CASSLYRGIVYNEQFF. Written as DNA, the CDR3 is TGTGCCAGCAGTTTGTACAGGGGAATCGTGTACAATGAGCAGTTCTTC.